This T cell receptor beta chain is from a study of T-cell reconstitution after alpha-beta-depleted transplantation in children. General study findings and limits: For some patients, TCRbeta diversity was high at day 60 because of recipient T cells and thymic progenitors that survived. By about two months after transplant, alpha-beta T cells reportedly arose from several hundred graft clones that had expanded. Counts and diversity of T cells one year after transplant came mostly from newly produced T cells.

Unique molecular identifiers were incorporated into the prepared TCRbeta library. Each CDR3 protein gets one entry after TCRdb re-called the PCR reads with MiXCR. The data show around 700,000 distinct CDR3 sequences, around 14% seen once. The germline V gene encodes CDR1 SGHRS and CDR2 YFSETQ. V shed 1 base, J shed 6 bases, and the junction held 11 bases outside the gene matches. The CDR3 loop spans 17 amino acids. The sample holds many counts of this clonotype. Its matching antigen is unknown. The clonotype comes from a girl aged 2 to 9 with congenital amegakaryocytic thrombocytopenia, due to receive a stem cell transplant. The V call is TRBV5-1, the J call TRBJ2-1; 9 bases line up with TRBD1. The source was PBMCs, collected before TCRalphabeta/CD19-depleted stem cell transplant. CDR3 sequence: CASSLTPQGASINEQFF. The CDR3 DNA follows: TGCGCCAGCAGCTTGACACCACAGGGGGCCTCGATCAATGAGCAGTTCTTC.